The 27 T cell receptor beta chains presented below share a single source sample, sequenced in a study of T cell repertoires in cytomegalovirus infection. Their recognized antigens are unknown. TCRdb analysed the reads with MiXCR anew, one entry per CDR3 protein. In the table there are more than 250,000 distinct CDR3 sequences, around 25% of which are singletons. The source material was cultured PBMCs, sampled from culture after CMV antigen stimulation. The receptors shown here come from a human donor in good health (CMV status not recorded). Some clones in this sample may be carry-over from other donors' samples.

This clonotype was seen a handful of times. This chain connects TRBV7-9 to TRBJ1-2; 7 bases map to TRBD1. Germline V gives CDR1 SEHNR, CDR2 FQNEAQ (reference sequence). V shed 5 bases and J 4 bases; nucleotides not matched to a gene: 10. CDR3 length equals 15 residues. The CDR3 loop is CASSREGGWSYGYTF. Written as DNA, the CDR3 is TGTGCCAGCAGCAGAGAAGGGGGCTGGTCCTATGGCTACACCTTC.

This chain links TRBV19 with TRBJ1-1; 10 bases are shared with TRBD1. The CDR3 covers 15 residues. V was pared by 3 bases and J by 4 bases, with 5 bases of the junction left unmatched. Per the germline V gene, CDR1 is LNHDA and CDR2 is SQIVND (reference sequence). The CDR3, as DNA: TGTGCCAGTAGTATTAACCGACAGGGGGCCACTGAAGCTTTCTTT. Translation gives CASSINRQGATEAFF.

The rearrangement uses TRBV11-2 and TRBJ1-4; D is undetermined. The ends were cut back, 7 bases at V and 4 bases at J, with 13 bases in the middle. This CDR3 comprises 14 residues. Germline V gene lookup returns CDR1 SGHAT and CDR2 FQNNGV. CDR3: CASTRTGSNEKLFF. The CDR3 coding sequence is TGTGCCAGCACCCGGACGGGAAGTAATGAAAAACTGTTTTTT.

The rearrangement links TRBV20-1 to TRBJ1-3; D perhaps matches TRBD1 (6 bases). Between the trimmed V and J ends, which lost 8 bases and 0 bases, there was a span of 14 bases. This CDR3 has 14 residues. Germline assignment: CDR1 DFQATT and CDR2 SNEGSKA (reference sequence). DNA for the CDR3: TGCAGTTCAACCCCGGACAGCTCTGGAAACACCATATATTTT. It translates to CSSTPDSSGNTIYF.

The sample holds a few counts of this clonotype. This chain connects TRBV7-2 to TRBJ2-1, with D unclear. CDR3 length equals 14 residues. Trimming removed 0 bases at V and 2 bases at J, with 5 bases between. Germline assignment: CDR1 SGHTA and CDR2 FQGNSA. In DNA form, the CDR3 reads TGTGCCAGCAGCTTAGCGTCAACCTACAATGAGCAGTTCTTC. The encoded protein is CASSLASTYNEQFF.

This clonotype was recorded many times. J is TRBJ2-1 and V is TRBV7-8; D not resolved. The CDR3 sequence is 16 residues long. Trimming removed 5 bases from V and 5 bases from J, with 19 bases in between. CDR1 is SGHVS and CDR2 is FQNEAQ in the germline V gene. CDR3 in amino acids: CASSPHGWTGHNEQFF. CDR3 sequence (DNA): TGTGCCAGCAGCCCCCACGGATGGACCGGACACAATGAGCAGTTCTTC. The full variable domain, in which reference TRBV7-8 and TRBJ2-1 provide the parts outside the CDR3, is GAGVSQSPRYKVAKRGQDVALRCDPISGHVSLFWYQQALGQGPEFLTYFQNEAQLDKSGLPSDRFFAERPEGSVSTLKIQRTQQEDSAVYLCASSPHGWTGHNEQFFGPGTRLTVL.

As concerns this clonotype: One base away lies a much larger clone, so this may be a sequencing read error. The chain carries TRBV12-3 or TRBV12-4 and TRBJ2-5, with a possible D match to TRBD2 (6 bases). This CDR3 is built from 12 residues. Written as DNA, the CDR3 is TGTACCAGCAGTTTTACTAGCGAGACCCAGTACTTC. It codes for CTSSFTSETQYF.

The chain carries TRBV27 and TRBJ2-1, with 13 bases fitting TRBD2. Per the germline V gene, CDR1 is MNHEY and CDR2 is SMNVEV (reference sequence). V trimming: 5 bases; J trimming: 10 bases; junction bases outside the gene matches: 5. This CDR3 is 14 amino acids long. The CDR3, as DNA: TGTGCCAGCAGTCCAAAGACTAGCGGGAGGGAGCAGTTCTTC. Its translation: CASSPKTSGREQFF.

The chain links TRBV28 to TRBJ1-4; 9 bases line up with TRBD1. Germline V gives CDR1 MDHEN, CDR2 SYDVKM. J was trimmed by 4 bases and V by 5 bases; bases with no gene match: 5. This CDR3 is 15 amino acids long. The CDR3 reads CASSRPGQGNEKLFF. Here the CDR3 DNA reads TGTGCCAGCAGTCGTCCGGGACAGGGTAATGAAAAACTGTTTTTT.

This chain connects TRBV12-3 or TRBV12-4 to TRBJ2-1; D is unresolved. V shed 3 bases and J shed 1 base, with 13 bases lying between them. This CDR3 is built from 16 residues. The CDR3 coding sequence is TGTGCCAGCAGTTTGGGATTAGGATGGTCCTACAATGAGCAGTTCTTC. It specifies CASSLGLGWSYNEQFF.

The V gene is TRBV19, the J gene TRBJ2-5, with D possibly matching TRBD2 (5 bases). V dropped 6 bases and J dropped 0 bases, with 17 bases sitting between them. This CDR3 has 16 amino acids. The germline CDR1 and CDR2 sequences are LNHDA and SQIVND (reference sequence). The CDR3 nucleotides read TGTGCCAGTAGCCCGTCCAAGACTACGTACCAAGAGACCCAGTACTTC. It codes for CASSPSKTTYQETQYF. Looking up the rest from reference TRBV19 and TRBJ2-5 gives the full variable domain: DGGITQSPKYLFRKEGQNVTLSCEQNLNHDAMYWYRQDPGQGLRLIYYSQIVNDFQKGDIAEGYSVSREKKESFPLTVTSAQKNPTAFYLCASSPSKTTYQETQYFGPGTRLLVL.

The chain links TRBV4-3 to TRBJ1-3, with a tentative D call TRBD1 (5 bases). This CDR3 spans 15 amino acids. Trimming took 1 base from V and 4 from J, leaving 11 bases between them. The V gene's germline CDR1 is LGHNA and CDR2 YSLEER. CDR3 nucleotides: TGCGCCAGCAGCCAAGGGGGGACGGACGGAAACACCATATATTTT. Translation: CASSQGGTDGNTIYF.

V is TRBV28 and J is TRBJ2-7; 9 nucleotides agree with TRBD1. The CDR3 is made up of 14 amino acids. Germline CDR1 reads MDHEN; CDR2 reads SYDVKM. J gave up 4 bases and V 6 bases, and 7 bases lay outside the gene matches. The DNA of the CDR3 is TGTGCCAGCAGAAGGGGACAGGGTTGGTACGAGCAGTACTTC. Encoded protein: CASRRGQGWYEQYF.

This clonotype appeared many times. V and J are TRBV10-2 and TRBJ2-6, with D possibly being TRBD2 (6 bases). V lost 7 bases to trimming and J lost 8 bases, with 18 bases between them. Germline CDR1 is WSHSY and CDR2 is SAAADI. The CDR3 has 15 residues. The CDR3 is CASTIRGVESNVLTF. The CDR3 nucleotides read TGCGCCAGCACCATACGCGGGGTCGAGTCCAACGTCCTGACTTTC.

J is TRBJ2-3 and V is TRBV7-2; TRBD2 agrees at 12 bases. The junction had 7 bases not matched to a gene; V was cut back by 4 bases and J by 5 bases. The CDR3 covers 16 residues. Germline CDR1 and CDR2: SGHTA and FQGNSA. The CDR3 protein is CASSSLAGGPGDTQYF. Written as DNA, the CDR3 is TGTGCCAGCAGCTCCCTAGCGGGAGGGCCAGGAGATACGCAGTATTTT.

This chain uses TRBV7-9 with TRBJ2-3; D is possibly TRBD1 (6 bases). The CDR3 runs to 17 residues. Trimming left V 1 base short and J 0 bases short, with 14 bases between. Germline CDR1 reads SEHNR; CDR2 reads FQNEAQ (reference sequence). CDR3 nucleotide sequence: TGTGCCAGCAGCTTAGGCAGGACAGTGACTAGCACAGATACGCAGTATTTT. It encodes CASSLGRTVTSTDTQYF.

The genes are TRBV29-1 and TRBJ1-1, with a weak D call TRBD1 (5 bases). The germline V gene has CDR1 SQVTM and CDR2 ANQGSEA. V shed 4 bases and J shed 2 bases, with 17 bases lying between them. This CDR3 contains 15 residues. The CDR3 loop is CSVALRQGINTEAFF. In DNA, the CDR3 is TGCAGCGTTGCCCTCCGGCAGGGTATAAACACTGAAGCTTTCTTT.

Only one count was recorded for this clonotype. The junction differs from germline at one of its ends, possibly a read error. This chain connects TRBV7-2 to TRBJ2-6; a weak D match, TRBD1 (5 bases). The CDR3 has 15 residues. Germline loops: CDR1 SGHTA, CDR2 FQGNSA. CDR3 bases: TGTGCCAGCAGCTTAAGGGGCAATGGGGCCAACTTCCTGACTTTC. This gives the protein CASSLRGNGANFLTF. The whole variable domain, remainder taken from reference TRBV7-2 and TRBJ2-6, is GAGVSQSPSNKVTEKGKDVELRCDPISGHTALYWYRQSLGQGLEFLIYFQGNSAPDKSGLPSDRFSAERTGGSVSTLTIQRTQQEDSAVYLCASSLRGNGANFLTFGAGSRLTVL.

This clonotype was detected many times. V is TRBV7-6 and J is TRBJ1-5, with no clear D. V was pared by 1 base and J by 1 base, with 8 bases between. The CDR3 sequence is 15 residues long. Germline V CDR1 and CDR2: SGHVS, FNYEAQ. The CDR3: CASSLEGRSNQPQHF. CDR3 DNA sequence: TGTGCCAGCAGCTTAGAGGGCAGGAGCAATCAGCCCCAGCATTTT.

J is TRBJ2-7 and V is TRBV4-1; unclear D gene. The V gene's germline CDR1 is MGHRA and CDR2 YSYEKL. The CDR3 is 15 amino acids. The V end was cut by 4 bases, the J end by 4 bases, with 17 bases between. In nucleotides, the CDR3 is TGCGCCAGCAGCCGATCGCCGGGCCCCCAATACGAGCAGTACTTC. Encoded protein: CASSRSPGPQYEQYF.

The V call is TRBV5-1, the J call TRBJ2-4; D is uncertain. The CDR3 extends over 12 amino acids. Germline V lookup: CDR1 SGHRS, CDR2 YFSETQ. The V end lost 3 bases, the J end lost 9 bases, and 10 bases lay between the germline ends. CDR3: CASSSGPTIQYF. The CDR3 region has the DNA TGCGCCAGCAGCTCCGGACCTACCATTCAGTACTTC.

This clonotype was seen only a few times. V usage is TRBV15 and J usage is TRBJ1-4, with 7 bases that match TRBD1. CDR3 length: 15 residues. Germline assignment: CDR1 LNHNV and CDR2 YYDKDF (reference sequence). Trimming took 5 bases from V and 5 from J; bases not matched to a gene: 8. The DNA for the CDR3 is TGTGCCACCAGCTGGGAGACAGGGAGGAATGAAAAACTGTTTTTT. It encodes CATSWETGRNEKLFF.

This chain connects TRBV27 to TRBJ2-3; 9 positions match TRBD1. The germline gives CDR1 MNHEY, CDR2 SMNVEV (reference sequence). The V gene end was trimmed by 7 bases and the J gene end by 3 bases; junction bases not matched to a gene: 8. The CDR3 has 15 amino acids. The CDR3 DNA sequence: TGTGCCAGCACATTATACGGACAGGGGACAGATACGCAGTATTTT. Its protein product is CASTLYGQGTDTQYF.

This clonotype was seen a few times. This rearrangement joins TRBV19 to TRBJ2-2; D may be TRBD1 (6 bases). The CDR3 extends over 16 amino acids. CDR1 and CDR2 (germline): LNHDA, SQIVND (reference sequence). V gave up 6 bases and J gave up 0 bases, with 14 bases separating them. The DNA of the CDR3 is TGTGCCAGTAGCAGCCGAGGGGGTTCGAACACCGGGGAGCTGTTTTTT. Translation: CASSSRGGSNTGELFF.

The chain is built from TRBV7-6 and TRBJ2-7; D call uncertain. The V end lost 1 base, the J end lost 9 bases, and 10 bases lay between the germline ends. The CDR3 runs to 12 residues. Germline CDR1 reads SGHVS; CDR2 reads FNYEAQ. CDR3 loop: CASSLGGPGQYF. In DNA, the CDR3 is TGTGCCAGCAGCTTAGGAGGCCCGGGGCAGTACTTC. Drawing the rest from reference TRBV7-6 and TRBJ2-7, the complete variable domain is GAGVSQSPRYKVTKRGQDVALRCDPISGHVSLYWYRQALGQGPEFLTYFNYEAQQDKSGLPNDRFSAERPEGSISTLTIQRTEQRDSAMYRCASSLGGPGQYFGPGTRLTVT.

This clonotype was seen more than once but under ten times. The CDR3 region is CSARAAAQYF. The CDR3 nucleotides are TGCAGTGCTAGAGCTGCGGCCCAGTACTTC. The chain uses TRBV20-1 and TRBJ2-5; no firm D call. V lost 1 base to trimming and J lost 9 bases, with 6 bases between them. The germline V gene has CDR1 DFQATT and CDR2 SNEGSKA (reference sequence). The CDR3 sequence is 10 residues long.

This clonotype appeared many times. The chain links TRBV7-8 to TRBJ2-5; D unclear. The V end was cut by 1 base, the J end by 0 bases, with 3 bases between. Germline V gene lookup returns CDR1 SGHVS and CDR2 FQNEAQ. CDR3 size: 13 residues. The CDR3 DNA is TGTGCCAGCAGCTTAGGAGACCAAGAGACCCAGTACTTC. As protein: CASSLGDQETQYF. Based on the CDR3 plus reference TRBV7-8 and TRBJ2-5, the full variable domain is GAGVSQSPRYKVAKRGQDVALRCDPISGHVSLFWYQQALGQGPEFLTYFQNEAQLDKSGLPSDRFFAERPEGSVSTLKIQRTQQEDSAVYLCASSLGDQETQYFGPGTRLLVL.